This entry lists 31 T cell receptor beta chains sequenced from one sample in a study of T cell repertoires in cytomegalovirus infection. A single record per CDR3 protein comes from TCRdb applying MiXCR to the reads. The sample lists around 630,000 distinct CDR3 sequences, roughly 24% seen once, with approximately 8.2% in the top ten. The specimen sequenced was CD8+ T cells from PBMCs. These receptors all stem from a human donor in good health (CMV status not recorded). Some clones in this sample may be carry-over from other donors' samples.

In this sample, this clonotype turned up a few times. V gene TRBV28 combines with J gene TRBJ2-3; D is unclear. Germline loops: CDR1 MDHEN, CDR2 SYDVKM. The CDR3 has 15 amino acids. V was shortened by 6 bases and J by 5 bases, with 18 bases between the two germline ends. The CDR3 protein is CASSLTDQSRDTQYF. The CDR3 coding sequence is TGTGCCAGCAGCCTCACAGACCAAAGTCGAGATACGCAGTATTTT.

This clonotype was detected only a few times. The J gene is TRBJ1-1, the V gene TRBV7-9; a weak D match, TRBD1 (5 bases). This CDR3 has 13 residues. V lost 5 bases and J 6 bases, leaving 13 bases between the germline ends. From germline, CDR1 is SEHNR and CDR2 FQNEAQ (reference sequence). CDR3 nucleotides: TGTGCCAGCAGCGGGAGGGGTGGGCCTGAAGCTTTCTTT. Protein product: CASSGRGGPEAFF.

The V call is TRBV18, the J call TRBJ2-7, with D maybe TRBD1 (6 bases). This CDR3 region has 14 residues. Per germline, CDR1 KGHSH and CDR2 LQKENI. V gave up 2 bases and J gave up 3 bases, with 11 bases separating them. This CDR3 is CASSPEGGSYEQYV. The CDR3 region has the DNA TGTGCCAGCTCACCAGAAGGGGGTAGCTACGAGCAGTACGTC.

The chain joins TRBV29-1 to TRBJ1-3, with unresolved D. Germline CDR1 and CDR2: SQVTM and ANQGSEA. The length of the CDR3 is 14 residues. Deletions cut 2 bases from V and 4 bases from J, with 12 bases between. CDR3 protein: CSVETLTKGNTIYF. DNA of the CDR3: TGCAGCGTTGAAACCCTAACCAAAGGAAACACCATATATTTT.

The sample holds many counts of this clonotype. The V gene is TRBV7-2, the J gene TRBJ2-7; D is perhaps TRBD1 or TRBD2 (5 bases each). The V and J ends lost 1 base and 7 bases respectively, with 8 bases between them. CDR3 length equals 12 residues. Germline CDR1 and CDR2: SGHTA and FQGNSA. DNA for the CDR3: TGTGCCAGCAGCTTAGGGGACGGTGAGCAGTACGTC. The encoded protein is CASSLGDGEQYV.

This clonotype came up a few times. This chain joins TRBV28 and TRBJ1-2, with 9 nucleotides matching TRBD1. Germline V lookup: CDR1 MDHEN, CDR2 SYDVKM. The J segment lost 4 bases and the V segment lost 3 bases, leaving 12 bases of the junction unmatched. This CDR3 has 17 amino acids. CDR3 in amino acids: CASSFSDFGTGLYGYTF. Written as DNA, the CDR3 is TGTGCCAGCAGTTTTTCCGACTTCGGGACAGGGCTCTATGGCTACACCTTC.

Note on this clonotype: Given a much more abundant clone one base away, this may be a read error. This chain connects TRBV7-2 to TRBJ2-7; TRBD2 is a possible D gene (6 bases). The CDR3 loop spans 15 amino acids. V lost 9 bases and J 3 bases, leaving 21 bases between the germline ends. Germline-derived CDR1 and CDR2 are SGHTA and FQGNSA. CDR3 region: CARSSFGGTGYEQYF. As DNA, the CDR3 is TGTGCCAGGAGTTCTTTCGGGGGAACGGGCTACGAGCAGTACTTC.

This clonotype was observed many times. The V call is TRBV7-8, the J call TRBJ2-1; 11 nucleotides line up with TRBD2. The CDR3 contains 15 residues. Per germline, CDR1 SGHVS and CDR2 FQNEAQ. V lost 5 bases to trimming and J lost 4 bases; unmatched junction nucleotides: 4. The CDR3 loop reads CASSLRTSGYNEQFF. The CDR3, as DNA: TGTGCCAGCAGCCTACGGACTAGCGGGTACAATGAGCAGTTCTTC.

The chain has TRBV12-3 or TRBV12-4 and TRBJ1-5, with D unclear. The CDR3 loop spans 15 amino acids. V was cut by 3 bases and J by 0 bases, with 9 bases left in between. The CDR3 loop reads CASSFVENSNQPQHF. CDR3 nucleotides: TGTGCCAGCAGTTTCGTGGAGAATAGCAATCAGCCCCAGCATTTT.

This clonotype was counted at least ten times. The rearrangement uses TRBV7-8 and TRBJ2-6; perhaps TRBD1 as D (6 bases). The CDR3 length is 17 residues. Germline CDR1 and CDR2: SGHVS and FQNEAQ. Trimming pared 5 bases from V and 1 base from J, leaving 15 bases between. The CDR3 DNA reads TGTGCCAGCAGCCTAGGGGGTAGGGGGTCTGGGGCCAACGTCCTGACTTTC. It specifies CASSLGGRGSGANVLTF.

Comment on this clonotype: Just one base apart from a much larger clone, this may be a read error. V usage is TRBV7-3 and J usage is TRBJ1-2; perhaps TRBD1 as D (5 bases). The germline V gene encodes CDR1 SGHTA and CDR2 FQGTGA. V was trimmed by 7 bases and J by 2 bases, leaving 20 bases between them. The CDR3 loop spans 16 amino acids. The CDR3 sequence is CASIPGTDGMNYGYTF. CDR3 nucleotide sequence: TGTGCCAGCATCCCGGGGACCGATGGAATGAACTATGGCTACACCTTC.

The table lists this clonotype with many counts. The rearrangement joins TRBV12-3 or TRBV12-4 to TRBJ1-2; maybe TRBD1 (6 bases). The CDR3 loop spans 16 amino acids. V lost 6 bases, J lost 3 bases, and 20 bases lay in between. The CDR3 region is CASSFTTGFNYYGYTF. CDR3 nucleotide sequence: TGTGCCAGCAGCTTTACGACAGGCTTCAACTACTATGGCTACACCTTC.

This clonotype appeared many times. This chain links TRBV19 with TRBJ1-6, with D possibly being TRBD1 (5 bases). V was clipped by 5 bases and J by 4 bases, with 12 bases between them. Per the germline V gene, CDR1 is LNHDA and CDR2 is SQIVND (reference sequence). CDR3 size: 15 residues. CDR3 sequence reads: CASSAGTAYNSPLHF. For the CDR3, the DNA is TGTGCCAGTAGTGCCGGGACCGCGTATAATTCACCCCTCCACTTT.

Details on this clonotype: A much larger clone differs by one base, so this may be a read error. The J gene is TRBJ2-5, the V gene TRBV7-6, with D maybe TRBD1 (6 bases). Germline assignment: CDR1 SGHVS and CDR2 FNYEAQ. The length of the CDR3 is 16 residues. CDR3 in amino acids: CTSSLWGLNLQETQYF. The DNA for the CDR3 is TGTACCAGCAGCTTATGGGGGCTAAACCTCCAAGAGACCCAGTACTTC.

This clonotype was counted a few times. One base away lies a much larger clone, so this may be a sequencing read error. V and J are TRBV29-1 and TRBJ1-2, with 8 positions matching TRBD1. The CDR3 covers 11 residues. The V gene's germline CDR1 is SQVTM and CDR2 ANQGSEA. V lost 3 bases to trimming and J lost 8 bases; unmatched junction nucleotides: 2. The CDR3 region is CSVEDREGYTF. CDR3 nucleotides: TGCAGCGTTGAGGACAGGGAAGGCTACACCTTC.

This clonotype was observed a few times. The chain employs TRBV27 and TRBJ2-3; tentatively, D is TRBD1 (6 bases). The germline gives CDR1 MNHEY, CDR2 SMNVEV (reference sequence). V lost 2 bases to trimming and J lost 6 bases, with 18 bases between them. This CDR3 has 16 residues. CDR3 DNA: TGTGCCAGCAGTTTAACGGACAGACCTCGTACCGATACGCAGTATTTT. Encoded protein: CASSLTDRPRTDTQYF.

This clonotype was observed once. The chain links TRBV19 to TRBJ2-3; 10 nucleotides align to TRBD2. Trimming cost V 6 bases and J 2 bases; bases outside gene matches: 11. CDR3 length equals 17 residues. CDR1 and CDR2 from the germline V gene are LNHDA and SQIVND (reference sequence). The chain's CDR3 is CASSPTSSGGVTDTQYF. The CDR3 DNA reads as TGTGCCAGTAGCCCGACTTCCAGCGGGGGGGTCACAGATACGCAGTATTTT.

The CDR3 region has the DNA TGTGCCAGCAGTTTTGAGGGGCGGTGGACAGATACGCAGTATTTT. Protein sequence: CASSFEGRWTDTQYF. The rearrangement joins TRBV28 to TRBJ2-3; D might be TRBD1 or TRBD2, each matching 5 bases. CDR1 MDHEN and CDR2 SYDVKM come from the germline V gene. The length of the CDR3 is 15 residues. The V end was cut by 3 bases, the J end by 3 bases, with 13 bases between.

This clonotype was detected a few times. This chain joins TRBV10-3 and TRBJ1-2, with 10 bases aligning to TRBD1. The germline V gene encodes CDR1 ENHRY and CDR2 SYGVKD. The CDR3 is made up of 18 amino acids. The V and J ends lost 0 bases and 3 bases, in that order; junction bases with no gene match: 10. The CDR3 nucleotides are TGTGCCATCAGTGAGTCGATGGGGACAGGGGAATTTGACTATGGCTACACCTTC. Amino acids: CAISESMGTGEFDYGYTF.

This clonotype appeared once. The chain employs TRBV2 and TRBJ2-7; D is perhaps TRBD2 (5 bases). Germline loops: CDR1 SNHLY, CDR2 FYNNEI. Deletions cut 7 bases from V and 6 bases from J, with 13 bases between. This CDR3 has 12 amino acids. CDR3 sequence: CASTGGLVEQYV. The CDR3 DNA follows: TGTGCCAGCACCGGCGGACTGGTCGAGCAGTACGTC.

The rearrangement joins TRBV28 to TRBJ1-5; D might be TRBD1 (5 bases). CDR1 is MDHEN, CDR2 SYDVKM, per germline. The CDR3 length is 14 residues. V gave up 2 bases and J gave up 7 bases, with 12 bases separating them. This CDR3 reads CASSLQGSGQPQHF. CDR3 nucleotides: TGTGCCAGCAGTTTACAGGGTTCAGGACAGCCCCAGCATTTT.

This rearrangement joins TRBV20-1 to TRBJ1-4; D remains unclear. Per the germline V gene, CDR1 is DFQATT and CDR2 is SNEGSKA (reference sequence). V was shortened by 3 bases and J by 8 bases, with 16 bases between the two germline ends. This CDR3 contains 14 residues. The CDR3 protein is CSASRRRAVEKLFF. In DNA, the CDR3 is TGCAGTGCTAGTCGGCGGAGGGCGGTCGAAAAACTGTTTTTT.

The chain uses TRBV28 and TRBJ2-3, with a possible D match to TRBD2 (5 bases). Germline assignment: CDR1 MDHEN and CDR2 SYDVKM. Trimming removed 4 bases from V and 2 bases from J, with 16 bases in between. The CDR3 is 16 residues long. The CDR3 nucleotides read TGTGCCAGCAGTTGGGCGATAGGAGGTACCACAGATACGCAGTATTTT. Protein product: CASSWAIGGTTDTQYF.

The chain combines TRBV5-6 with TRBJ1-1; 8 positions agree with TRBD1. The CDR3 loop spans 17 amino acids. CDR1 is SGHDT and CDR2 is YYEEEE in the germline V gene. V was clipped by 4 bases and J by 0 bases; unmatched bases: 11. CDR3 amino acids: CASSQTGQGIVNTEAFF. CDR3 nucleotide sequence: TGTGCCAGCAGCCAGACCGGACAGGGAATAGTGAACACTGAAGCTTTCTTT.

This clonotype was counted ten times or more. The chain has TRBV7-3 and TRBJ2-1; D gene ambiguous. The CDR3 is 15 residues long. The germline V gene encodes CDR1 SGHTA and CDR2 FQGTGA. Trimming removed 5 bases from V and 0 bases from J, with 11 bases in between. Here the CDR3 reads CASSQDTSSYNEQFF. Here the CDR3 DNA reads TGTGCCAGCAGCCAAGACACGAGCTCCTACAATGAGCAGTTCTTC. Full variable domain (remainder filled in from reference TRBV7-3 and TRBJ2-1): GAGVSQTPSNKVTEKGKYVELRCDPISGHTALYWYRQSLGQGPEFLIYFQGTGAADDSGLPNDRFFAVRPEGSVSTLKIQRTERGDSAVYLCASSQDTSSYNEQFFGPGTRLTVL.

This clonotype occurred a few times. The gene calls are TRBV2 and TRBJ1-1, with a possible D match to TRBD1 (6 bases). Trimming removed 11 bases at V and 1 base at J, with 14 bases between. The germline gives CDR1 SNHLY, CDR2 FYNNEI. CDR3 length: 13 amino acids. CDR3 in DNA: TGTGCCCTCAAGGGGGGACGGAACACTGAAGCTTTCTTT. Translating gives CALKGGRNTEAFF.

On this clonotype: A read error is possible here, since a much larger clone lies one base away. V and J are TRBV7-4 and TRBJ2-7, with D perhaps TRBD2 (5 bases). This CDR3 comprises 15 residues. Germline V CDR1 and CDR2: SGHVT, SQSDAQ. The CDR3 sequence: CTSSLESGKPGEQYF. DNA for the CDR3: TGTACCAGCAGCTTAGAGTCGGGGAAACCGGGCGAGCAGTACTTC.

This chain connects TRBV6-5 to TRBJ1-2, with D possibly TRBD1 on 5 matching bases. Trimming removed 5 bases at V and 7 bases at J, with 17 bases between. CDR3 size: 14 residues. Germline assignment: CDR1 MNHEY and CDR2 SVGAGI. CDR3 region: CASSRQGQWLGYTF. Written as DNA, the CDR3 is TGTGCCAGCAGTCGGCAGGGTCAATGGCTTGGCTACACCTTC.

This clonotype was seen repeatedly, ten times or more. The V and J genes are TRBV7-9 and TRBJ1-5; no reliable D call. The CDR3 length is 13 residues. With 5 bases removed from V and 5 bases from J, the gap between germline ends came to 10 bases. The germline gives CDR1 SEHNR, CDR2 FQNEAQ (reference sequence). The CDR3: CASSPGRDQPQHF. The CDR3 region has the DNA TGTGCCAGCAGCCCGGGGAGGGATCAGCCCCAGCATTTT.

This clonotype was seen at least ten times. This chain joins TRBV4-1 and TRBJ1-5; 11 bases fit TRBD1. V trimming: 0 bases; J trimming: 3 bases; junction bases outside the gene matches: 4. CDR3 length equals 17 residues. CDR1 is MGHRA and CDR2 is YSYEKL in the germline V gene. CDR3 in DNA: TGCGCCAGCAGCCAAGAAAAGGGACAGGGGGACAATCAGCCCCAGCATTTT. It codes for CASSQEKGQGDNQPQHF.

This clonotype was found a few times. The gene calls are TRBV7-9 and TRBJ2-2, with D perhaps matching TRBD1 or TRBD2 (5 bases each). The CDR3 is 14 amino acids. V lost 5 bases and J lost 9, with 16 bases in between. Per germline, CDR1 SEHNR and CDR2 FQNEAQ (reference sequence). The CDR3 sequence is CASSPPWGSWELFF. The CDR3 coding sequence is TGTGCCAGCAGCCCACCCTGGGGGTCGTGGGAGCTGTTTTTT.